The 19 T cell receptor beta chains presented below share a single source sample, sequenced in a study of blood T cell repertoires in COVID-19. Assay: immunoSEQ multiplex PCR; the TCRdb copy retains only in-frame clones and omits some. The sample lists 220,000 or so clones, 80% to 95% occurring once. The sample taken for sequencing was peripheral blood. Receptors originate from a man aged 55 to 70 with COVID-19, enrolled during active disease.

This clone was detected only once. This chain joins TRBV9 and TRBJ2-1, with 7 positions matching TRBD2. Germline V CDR1 and CDR2: SGDLS, YYNGEE. V gave up 0 bases and J gave up 9 bases; unmatched junction bases: 6. The CDR3 length is 14 residues. Written as DNA, the CDR3 is TGTGCCAGCAGCGTAGGAGGGGACTACGGTGAGCAGTTCTTC. It translates to CASSVGGDYGEQFF.

The genes are TRBV6-5 and TRBJ1-2; 9 bases match TRBD1. CDR1 and CDR2 from the germline V gene are MNHEY and SVGAGI. There are 12 residues in the CDR3. V dropped 4 bases and J dropped 8; count of bases not matched to a gene: 2. In DNA, the CDR3 is TGTGCCAGCAGTTTCGGGACAGGGGGCTACACCTTC. Translating gives CASSFGTGGYTF.

The chain has TRBV29-1 and TRBJ2-1; a weak D match, TRBD1 (5 bases). This CDR3 region has 15 residues. In germline, CDR1 is SQVTM, CDR2 ANQGSEA. Trimming shortened V by 1 base and J by 8 bases, and 18 bases separated the two germline ends. The CDR3 reads CSVEAGQGSVYEQFF. CDR3 DNA: TGCAGCGTTGAAGCAGGGCAGGGTTCCGTCTATGAGCAGTTCTTC.

Only one count was recorded for this clone. The chain is built from TRBV3-1 (or the pseudogene TRBV3-2) and TRBJ2-3, with 7 bases that match TRBD1. There are 15 residues in the CDR3. Germline CDR1 LGHDT, CDR2 YNNKEL (reference sequence). With V trimmed by 5 bases and J by 1 base, 6 bases remained unmatched. This chain's CDR3 is CASSNDRDRTDTQYF. The CDR3 bases are TGTGCCAGCAGCAACGACAGGGACCGCACAGATACGCAGTATTTT.

This clone showed up just once. This chain connects TRBV5-4 to TRBJ1-2; TRBD1 matches 8 bases. This CDR3 has 15 amino acids. Germline assignment: CDR1 SGHNT and CDR2 YYREEE (reference sequence). With 2 bases clipped from V and 2 bases from J, the junction kept 5 bases outside the gene matches. The CDR3: CASSFPDRANYGYTF. The CDR3 region has the DNA TGTGCCAGCAGCTTCCCGGACAGGGCAAACTATGGCTACACCTTC.

J is TRBJ2-7 and V is TRBV6-6; 7 bases are a match to TRBD1. Germline V gene lookup returns CDR1 MNHNY and CDR2 SVGAGI (reference sequence). The CDR3 has 16 amino acids. V lost 4 bases and J lost 2; bases outside the gene matches: 11. CDR3 nucleotide sequence: TGTGCCAGCAGTTGGGGATCCCAGACAGGGCCCTACGAGCAGTACTTC. Translation gives CASSWGSQTGPYEQYF.

This clone was found once. This chain uses TRBV28 with TRBJ1-1; possible D gene TRBD1, 5 bases. The V gene's germline CDR1 is MDHEN and CDR2 SYDVKM. V was trimmed by 5 bases and J by 5 bases, leaving 15 bases between them. This CDR3 contains 14 residues. The CDR3 here is CASSPGGVGTEAFF. In nucleotides, the CDR3 is TGTGCCAGCAGTCCCGGGGGGGTTGGGACTGAAGCTTTCTTT.

This sequence joins TRBV5-1 and TRBJ2-3; the match to TRBD2 covers 7 bases. The CDR3 length is 17 residues. Germline-derived CDR1 and CDR2 are SGHRS and YFSETQ. V lost 4 bases to trimming and J lost 3 bases; unmatched junction nucleotides: 14. The CDR3 reads CASSPAEERELTDTQYF. The CDR3 DNA sequence: TGCGCCAGCAGCCCCGCGGAGGAGCGGGAATTGACAGATACGCAGTATTTT.

The chain uses TRBV30 and TRBJ2-1; D is possibly TRBD2 (6 bases). Between the trimmed V and J ends, which lost 3 bases and 9 bases, there was a span of 18 bases. The CDR3 is made up of 14 amino acids. Germline assignment: CDR1 GTSNPN and CDR2 SVGIG (reference sequence). The chain's CDR3 is CAWSGVTSWGEQFF. For the CDR3, the DNA is TGTGCCTGGAGCGGGGTCACTAGCTGGGGTGAGCAGTTCTTC.

The gene calls are TRBV10-3 and TRBJ1-5, with D perhaps TRBD1 (6 bases). Germline V gene lookup returns CDR1 ENHRY and CDR2 SYGVKD. The CDR3 spans 17 residues. Deletions cut 5 bases from V and 3 bases from J, with 20 bases between. CDR3 nucleotides: TGTGCCATCAGTCCAGGGGAAGGTCAACTACTCAATCAGCCCCAGCATTTT. Its translation: CAISPGEGQLLNQPQHF.

The chain links TRBV10-2 to TRBJ2-3, with 12 bases lining up with TRBD2. The CDR3 has 16 amino acids. The V gene end was trimmed by 7 bases and the J gene end by 2 bases; junction bases not matched to a gene: 7. Per the germline V gene, CDR1 is WSHSY and CDR2 is SAAADI. The CDR3 loop is CASTMTSGGPTDTQYF. For the CDR3, the DNA is TGCGCCAGCACCATGACTAGCGGGGGCCCCACAGATACGCAGTATTTT.

The chain has TRBV5-4 and TRBJ2-7, with 8 nucleotides matching TRBD2. The germline V gene encodes CDR1 SGHNT and CDR2 YYREEE (reference sequence). The CDR3 covers 15 residues. J lost 2 bases, V lost 4 bases, and 8 bases had no gene match. In nucleotides, the CDR3 is TGTGCCAGCAGCACACTAGCGGAGGCCCCCTACGAGCAGTACTTC. This translates into CASSTLAEAPYEQYF. The complete variable domain, with remaining parts taken from reference TRBV5-4 and TRBJ2-7, reads ETGVTQSPTHLIKTRGQQVTLRCSSQSGHNTVSWYQQALGQGPQFIFQYYREEENGRGNFPPRFSGLQFPNYSSELNVNALELDDSALYLCASSTLAEAPYEQYFGPGTRLTVT.

The chain recombines TRBV28 with TRBJ1-2; no clear D gene. V was clipped by 4 bases and J by 3 bases, with 6 bases between them. This CDR3 spans 12 amino acids. The germline gives CDR1 MDHEN, CDR2 SYDVKM. The CDR3 bases are TGTGCCAGCAGTTCTGAGTACTATGGCTACACCTTC. Protein sequence: CASSSEYYGYTF.

This chain joins TRBV10-2 and TRBJ1-1; TRBD1 aligns across 7 bases. The V and J ends lost 4 bases and 6 bases, in that order; junction bases with no gene match: 5. There are 13 residues in the CDR3. Germline CDR1 reads WSHSY; CDR2 reads SAAADI. CDR3 residues: CASSVIGGPEAFF. Written as DNA, the CDR3 is TGCGCCAGCAGTGTTATAGGGGGCCCTGAAGCTTTCTTT.

The V and J genes are TRBV19 and TRBJ1-5; 9 bases line up with TRBD1. V was pared by 5 bases and J by 5 bases, with 4 bases of the junction left unmatched. The length of the CDR3 is 14 residues. Germline assignment: CDR1 LNHDA and CDR2 SQIVND (reference sequence). The CDR3 protein is CASSSGQGDQPQHF. The CDR3 coding sequence is TGTGCCAGTAGTTCGGGACAGGGCGATCAGCCCCAGCATTTT. Using reference TRBV19 and TRBJ1-5 for the parts outside the CDR3, the full variable domain is DGGITQSPKYLFRKEGQNVTLSCEQNLNHDAMYWYRQDPGQGLRLIYYSQIVNDFQKGDIAEGYSVSREKKESFPLTVTSAQKNPTAFYLCASSSGQGDQPQHFGDGTRLSIL.

This clone was picked up one time. The V gene is TRBV15, the J gene TRBJ2-7; maybe TRBD2 (5 bases). There are 16 residues in the CDR3. Trimming took off 9 bases at V and 3 bases at J, with 24 bases between the two ends. Per germline, CDR1 LNHNV and CDR2 YYDKDF (reference sequence). The CDR3 DNA sequence: TGTGCCACGAGCGAGGGTGTCGGTGGGTACGGCTACGAGCAGTACTTC. Its protein is CATSEGVGGYGYEQYF.

V is TRBV30 and J is TRBJ2-4; D might be TRBD1 (5 bases). This CDR3 has 17 residues. CDR1 GTSNPN and CDR2 SVGIG come from the germline V gene (reference sequence). V lost 4 bases to trimming and J lost 0 bases, with 19 bases between them. The CDR3 spells CAWTTPGQPRAKNIQYF. The CDR3 bases are TGTGCCTGGACCACTCCCGGACAACCTAGAGCCAAAAACATTCAGTACTTC.

This clone was recorded a few times. The rearrangement uses TRBV7-9 and TRBJ2-2; 8 nucleotides line up with TRBD2. With V trimmed by 1 base and J by 4 bases, 5 bases remained unmatched. The V gene's germline CDR1 is SEHNR and CDR2 FQNEAQ (reference sequence). There are 16 residues in the CDR3. This CDR3 is CASSLGAGEGTGELFF. The CDR3 DNA reads TGTGCCAGCAGCTTAGGAGCGGGAGAAGGCACCGGGGAGCTGTTTTTT.

The genes are TRBV3-1 (or the pseudogene TRBV3-2) and TRBJ1-4; 7 bases line up with TRBD1. Germline CDR1 reads LGHDT; CDR2 reads YNNKEL (reference sequence). This CDR3 has 14 residues. V lost 2 bases, J lost 11 bases, and 8 bases stayed unmatched. In DNA, the CDR3 is TGTGCCAGCAGCCAACCGACAGGGAACGGTAAACTGTTTTTT. Protein sequence: CASSQPTGNGKLFF.